This T cell receptor beta chain was sequenced in a study of Graves' ophthalmopathy and Graves' hyperthyroidism. The authors amplified TCR beta CDR3 regions from RNA transcripts. Second-round multiplex PCR followed a first-round RT-PCR using HTBI primers. A single record per CDR3 protein comes from TCRdb applying MiXCR to the multiplex PCR reads. Of 200,000 to 250,000 distinct CDR3 sequences listed, about 22% are singletons. The CDR3 is made up of 15 amino acids. With 2 bases removed from V and 5 bases from J, the gap between germline ends came to 12 bases. The V gene is TRBV12-3 or TRBV12-4, the J gene TRBJ2-2; the D is unclear. The clonotype was recovered from a woman in her forties or fifties with Graves' ophthalmopathy. Sequenced: peripheral blood. The CDR3 sequence: CASSLINLGTGELFF. The CDR3 DNA sequence: TGTGCCAGCAGTTTAATCAATCTGGGTACCGGGGAGCTGTTTTTT.